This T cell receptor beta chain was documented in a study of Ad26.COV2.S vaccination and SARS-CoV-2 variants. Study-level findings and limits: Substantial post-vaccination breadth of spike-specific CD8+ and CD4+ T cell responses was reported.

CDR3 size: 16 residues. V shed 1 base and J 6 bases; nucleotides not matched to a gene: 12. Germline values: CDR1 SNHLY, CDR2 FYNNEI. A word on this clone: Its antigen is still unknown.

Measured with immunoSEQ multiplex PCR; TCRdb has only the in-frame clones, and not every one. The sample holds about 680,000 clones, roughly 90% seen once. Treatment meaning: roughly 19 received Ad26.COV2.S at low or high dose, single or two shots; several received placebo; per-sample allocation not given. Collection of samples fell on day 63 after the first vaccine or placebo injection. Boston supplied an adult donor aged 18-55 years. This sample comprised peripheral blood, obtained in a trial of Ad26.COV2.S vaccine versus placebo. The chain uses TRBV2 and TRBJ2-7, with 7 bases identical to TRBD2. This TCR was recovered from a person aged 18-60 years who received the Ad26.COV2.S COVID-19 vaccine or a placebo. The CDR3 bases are TGTGCCAGCAGTGAAGTAGGCGGGGGACTTATCGGCGAGCAGTACTTC. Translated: CASSEVGGGLIGEQYF.